The clone carrying this TCR beta chain showed up just a few times. Its antigen is as yet unknown. The data were taken from a study of T cells in Graves' hyperthyroidism and ophthalmopathy. Germline values: CDR1 SGHNT, CDR2 YYREEE (reference sequence). CDR3 size: 15 residues. Trimming at V came to 0 bases and at J to 3 bases, leaving 2 bases not matched to a gene. Enrolled ophthalmopathy patients presented with a Clinical Activity Score of at least 3, a NOSPECS grade of at least 4, and disease duration under 3 months. RNA transcripts were the template for amplifying TCR beta CDR3 regions. The HTBI primer set served for first-round RT-PCR of the TCR CDR3. Each CDR3 protein gets one entry after TCRdb re-called the multiplex PCR reads with MiXCR. The sample contains hundreds of thousands of distinct CDR3 sequences, less than 25% of which appear only once. Points from the study as a whole: From stable hyperthyroidism, ophthalmopathy was set apart by a 13 V-J model. Model output signaled ophthalmopathy a median about seven months ahead of onset.

The chain joins TRBV5-4 to TRBJ2-7; 11 bases are shared with TRBD2. Specimen: blood. The receptor's source is a man aged 30 to 39 with Graves' ophthalmopathy. The CDR3 nucleotides are TGTGCCAGCAGCTTGGCTAGCGGGAGGAACTACGAGCAGTACTTC. This encodes CASSLASGRNYEQYF.